This TCR beta chain stems from a study of PD-1 blockade in classical Hodgkin lymphoma. This table comes from immunoSEQ multiplex PCR, and its TCRdb copy is limited to in-frame clones, with some not included. The sample includes 43,000 or so clones, over 70% of them seen just once. Brentuximab vedotin exposure varied among the patients, all of whom had relapsed after autologous stem cell transplantation. The CDR3 covers 14 residues. Germline loops: CDR1 MDHEN, CDR2 SYDVKM. Trimming left V 6 bases short and J 5 bases short, with 16 bases between. The material was peripheral blood mononuclear cells (PBMCs), obtained at baseline. This chain connects TRBV28 to TRBJ1-1; TRBD1 might be the D (5 bases). This receptor was obtained from a human donor with classical Hodgkin lymphoma. This chain's CDR3 is CASRIPGPDTEAFF. The CDR3 DNA reads as TGTGCCAGCAGAATTCCGGGGCCCGATACTGAAGCTTTCTTT.